This TCR beta chain was captured in a study of T-cell memory formation after mild COVID-19. As for the study in general: Largely, the TCR clusters proved donor specific.

Study findings and constraints: Pre-infection memory showed some responding clones, and this suggested that cross-reactive memory joined. Day 15 to 85 contracting clones showed balanced CD4/CD8; day 15 to 37 expanders favored CD4+. For second-wave clones that peaked at day 37, SARS-CoV-2 specificity went unverified.

Each CDR3 protein is one row after TCRdb ran MiXCR on the 5' RACE reads. This sample has some 290,000 distinct CDR3 sequences, with around 15% found just once. From germline, CDR1 is MNHEY and CDR2 SVGEGT. CDR3 size: 14 residues. Trimming took off 3 bases at V and 3 bases at J, with 9 bases between the two ends. This clonotype has just one count. What it binds is unknown. This chain joins TRBV6-2 or TRBV6-3 and TRBJ2-1, with a weak D call TRBD1 (6 bases). The receptor was derived from a man aged 18 to 30 who had mild COVID-19 (a few samples of this study predate the infection). Cell type and time point are not known. Input material: PBMCs or a T cell subset sorted from them (not recorded which). The CDR3 spells CASSYGRGYNEQFF. Here the CDR3 DNA reads TGTGCCAGCAGTTATGGCAGGGGCTACAATGAGCAGTTCTTC.